These T cell receptor beta chains were read from a single sample in a study of blood T cell repertoires in COVID-19. Profiling relied on immunoSEQ multiplex PCR, and the TCRdb table lists in-frame clones only, not all of them. Of over 120,000 clones in the sample, about 79% are singletons; the top ten hold 4.5%. The sample comprised peripheral blood. The receptor source for this set is a woman aged 80 or over with active or convalescent COVID-19. CDR3s include the opening cysteine and the closing phenylalanine or tryptophan. Fields, in order: CDR3 protein, CDR3 DNA, clone size, D gene, J gene, V gene, CDR3 length. The D gene is left open where the match is weak. Clone size appears in some rows only: once, few, many, or a class for an expanded clone.

CASSLDSGVYGYTF TGTGCCAGCAGCTTAGATAGCGGGGTCTATGGCTACACCTTC NA NA TRBJ1-2 TRBV7-8 14
CASSPPLRNTGELFF TGTGCCAGCAGCCCCCCTTTGCGGAACACCGGGGAGCTGTTTTTT NA NA TRBJ2-2 TRBV13 15
CASSLGFRDRGKETQYF TGTGCCAGCAGCTTAGGATTCCGGGACAGGGGAAAGGAGACCCAGTACTTC NA TRBD1 TRBJ2-5 TRBV7-6 17
CASSIRQGPGQPQHF TGTGCCAGCAGTATCAGACAGGGGCCCGGTCAGCCCCAGCATTTT few TRBD1 TRBJ1-5 TRBV27 15
CASSLDRVQPQHF TGTGCCAGCTCACTCGACAGGGTTCAGCCCCAGCATTTT NA TRBD1 TRBJ1-5 TRBV18 13
CAWSGGEIRNEQFF TGTGCCTGGAGTGGGGGGGAGATTCGGAATGAGCAGTTCTTC NA NA TRBJ2-1 TRBV30 14
CASSLELRNYGYTF TGTGCCAGCAGCTTAGAGCTCAGAAACTATGGCTACACCTTC NA NA TRBJ1-2 TRBV11-2 14
CASSPPTGRTDTQYF TGTGCCAGCAGCCCCCCCACAGGCCGCACAGATACGCAGTATTTT NA NA TRBJ2-3 TRBV6-6 15
CASSEERGGTDTQYF TGTGCCAGCAGTGAAGAACGGGGGGGCACAGATACGCAGTATTTT NA TRBD2 TRBJ2-3 TRBV2 15
CASSLTVNTEAFF TGCGCCAGCAGCCTTACAGTCAACACTGAAGCTTTCTTT NA NA TRBJ1-1 TRBV5-1 13